These T cell receptor beta chains were read from a single sample in a study of response to subunit inactivated influenza vaccine. TCRdb reprocessed the RT-PCR reads with MiXCR, giving one entry per CDR3 protein. The sample carries 500,000 to 600,000 distinct CDR3 sequences, approximately 15% recorded once. The input for sequencing was PBMCs from blood, taken about 11 days after vaccination. The receptors come from a man in his forties or fifties who received an inactivated influenza vaccine. Both conserved end residues are part of each CDR3. Fields, in order: V gene, J gene, D gene, clone size, CDR3 protein, CDR3 DNA. The D gene is left open where the match is weak. Size is stated for part of the rows, as once, few or many counts, or as a class when the clone is expanded.

TRBV4-1	TRBJ2-6	NA	NA	CASSQFQASGANVLTF	TGCGCCAGCAGCCAATTCCAGGCCTCTGGGGCCAACGTCCTGACTTTC
TRBV20-1	TRBJ2-7	NA	few	CSARWNEQYF	TGCAGTGCTAGATGGAACGAGCAGTACTTC
TRBV5-1	TRBJ2-7	TRBD2	NA	CASSLGFSSGGKAYEQYF	TGCGCCAGCAGCTTGGGATTTTCTAGCGGGGGGAAAGCCTACGAGCAGTACTTC
TRBV12-3/TRBV12-4	TRBJ2-3	TRBD1	NA	CASSYRSPGQMGDTQYF	TGTGCCAGCAGCTATAGGAGCCCGGGACAGATGGGAGATACGCAGTATTTT
TRBV10-3	TRBJ2-7	NA	few	CAISGGQGLYEQYF	TGTGCCATCAGTGGGGGTCAGGGGTTATACGAGCAGTACTTC
TRBV5-1	TRBJ2-2	TRBD2	NA	CASSGLAEHTGELFF	TGCGCCAGCAGTGGGCTAGCGGAACATACCGGGGAGCTGTTTTTT
TRBV12-3/TRBV12-4	TRBJ2-1	TRBD2	NA	CASSWGLAGGTGEQFF	TGTGCCAGCAGTTGGGGACTAGCGGGAGGAACAGGGGAGCAGTTCTTC
TRBV28	TRBJ1-2	TRBD1	few	CASSSGTAQGGYTF	TGTGCCAGCAGTTCCGGGACAGCGCAGGGGGGCTACACCTTC
TRBV11-2	TRBJ2-7	NA	many	CASSLSGTGYYEQYF	TGTGCCAGCAGCTTAAGCGGAACAGGGTACTACGAGCAGTACTTC
TRBV7-8	TRBJ2-5	NA	NA	CASSLAVVRAQETQYF	TGTGCCAGCAGCTTAGCTGTCGTTAGAGCACAAGAGACCCAGTACTTC
TRBV7-2	TRBJ2-3	TRBD2	few	CASGTSGGFTDTQYF	TGTGCCAGTGGGACTAGCGGGGGGTTTACAGATACGCAGTATTTT
TRBV5-1	TRBJ1-3	NA	NA	CASSLEVIGIGNTIYF	TGCGCCAGCAGCTTGGAGGTGATCGGAATTGGAAACACCATATATTTT
TRBV20-1	TRBJ2-5	NA	NA	CSAPDWGETQYF	TGCAGTGCTCCGGACTGGGGGGAGACCCAGTACTTC
TRBV12-3/TRBV12-4	TRBJ1-1	TRBD1	many	CASSTDRDTEAFF	TGTGCCAGCAGCACGGACAGGGACACTGAAGCTTTCTTT
TRBV7-2	TRBJ2-2	NA	many	CASSLGSGVDTGELFF	TGTGCCAGCAGCCTAGGGAGTGGGGTCGACACCGGGGAGCTGTTTTTT
TRBV28	TRBJ1-1	NA	NA	CARAGRLKTEAFF	TGTGCCAGGGCCGGACGGCTGAAGACTGAAGCTTTCTTT
TRBV7-8	TRBJ2-7	NA	NA	CASSRNPWLGYEQYF	TGTGCCAGCAGCCGGAACCCCTGGTTAGGGTACGAGCAGTACTTC
TRBV28	TRBJ2-7	TRBD2	many	CASRLALAGGREQYF	TGTGCCAGCAGGTTAGCTCTAGCGGGAGGGCGAGAGCAGTACTTC
TRBV7-2	TRBJ2-7	NA	NA	CASSLSVQAGEQYF	TGTGCCAGCAGCTTATCCGTTCAGGCTGGCGAGCAGTACTTC
TRBV12-3/TRBV12-4	TRBJ2-1	NA	NA	CASKSGLPSYNEQFF	TGTGCCAGCAAGTCGGGACTTCCCTCCTACAATGAGCAGTTCTTC
TRBV3-1	TRBJ1-2	TRBD1	few	CASSPQGADGYTF	TGTGCCAGCAGCCCACAGGGGGCCGATGGCTACACCTTC